This T cell receptor beta chain originates from a study of cytomegalovirus exposure and HLA in healthy donors. Overall study results and limits: A few CMV-associated chains were confirmed in vitro to be specific for CMV antigens.

CDR1 MNHEY and CDR2 SMNVEV come from the germline V gene (reference sequence). The V and J ends lost 3 bases and 8 bases respectively, with 18 bases between them. The CDR3 sequence is 15 residues long. Generated by immunoSEQ multiplex PCR, the TCRdb table keeps only in-frame clones and is missing some. Altogether about 140,000 clones are present, roughly nine tenths being singletons, with the ten largest covering just under 3%. Remarks on this clone: Antigen unknown.

The V gene is TRBV27, the J gene TRBJ2-3; a weak D match, TRBD1 (5 bases). The receptor was isolated from a man aged 18-30 years in good health and CMV-seronegative. Sample: PBMCs. CDR3 coding DNA: TGTGCCAGCAGTTTGACTCTACAAATCCAGGGTACGCAGTATTTT. This sequence encodes CASSLTLQIQGTQYF.